These 25 T cell receptor beta chains came from one sample sequenced in a study of PD-1 blockade in classical Hodgkin lymphoma. Time point specified: newly diagnosed, previously untreated cHL patient sample. After PBMCs were thawed, their CD8+ T cells were isolated by magnetic negative selection. Sequenced by immunoSEQ multiplex PCR; TCRdb stores in-frame clones only, minus some. The sample lists some 9,000 clones; more than 90% were seen once. The sequenced sample was CD8+ T cells from blood. The receptors were sampled from a human donor with classical Hodgkin lymphoma.

V gene TRBV7-9 combines with J gene TRBJ2-6, with 9 bases matching TRBD1. Unmatched junction bases numbered 7, after V lost 4 bases and J lost 0 bases. CDR1 is SEHNR, CDR2 FQNEAQ, per germline (reference sequence). The CDR3 spans 18 residues. The CDR3 is CASSSPTGGFSGANVLTF. The CDR3 bases are TGTGCCAGCAGCTCCCCGACAGGGGGGTTCTCTGGGGCCAACGTCCTGACTTTC.

J is TRBJ1-1 and V is TRBV5-6, with D maybe TRBD1 (6 bases). Deletions cut 0 bases from V and 5 bases from J, with 14 bases between. The CDR3 spans 15 residues. Germline values: CDR1 SGHDT, CDR2 YYEEEE. CDR3 sequence (DNA): TGTGCCAGCAGCTTGGCGCGGGGGGCGTATACTGAAGCTTTCTTT. This gives the protein CASSLARGAYTEAFF.

V and J are TRBV27 and TRBJ2-7, with D perhaps matching TRBD1 (5 bases). Germline lookup yields CDR1 MNHEY and CDR2 SMNVEV (reference sequence). The CDR3 extends over 15 amino acids. Trimming took 0 bases from V and 2 from J, leaving 11 bases between them. This chain's CDR3 is CASSLSGQGTYEQYF. The CDR3 region has the DNA TGTGCCAGCAGTTTATCGGGGCAGGGTACCTACGAGCAGTACTTC.

The genes are TRBV10-3 and TRBJ1-2; 7 bases fit TRBD1. The germline V gene encodes CDR1 ENHRY and CDR2 SYGVKD. V shed 6 bases, J shed 4 bases, and the junction held 8 bases outside the gene matches. The length of the CDR3 is 14 residues. The DNA of the CDR3 is TGTGCCATCAGCCCGGGACAGACCTTCTATGGCTACACCTTC. It codes for CAISPGQTFYGYTF.

The chain recombines TRBV7-3 with TRBJ1-2; 7 bases line up with TRBD1. Trimming cost V 1 base and J 8 bases; bases outside gene matches: 10. The germline CDR1 and CDR2 sequences are SGHTA and FQGTGA. This CDR3 contains 15 residues. The CDR3 sequence: CASSLMGGGLGGYTF. The CDR3 DNA follows: TGTGCCAGCAGCTTAATGGGAGGGGGCTTGGGCGGCTACACCTTC. The variable domain in full, with the rest retrieved from reference TRBV7-3 and TRBJ1-2, is GAGVSQTPSNKVTEKGKYVELRCDPISGHTALYWYRQSLGQGPEFLIYFQGTGAADDSGLPNDRFFAVRPEGSVSTLKIQRTERGDSAVYLCASSLMGGGLGGYTFGSGTRLTVV.

Turning to this clone: The junction and the germline gene differ at one end; a read error may be behind it. V is TRBV27 and J is TRBJ2-2; 14 bases are a match to TRBD2. The CDR3 length is 18 residues. Per the germline V gene, CDR1 is MNHEY and CDR2 is SMNVEV (reference sequence). CDR3 coding DNA: TGTGCCAGCAGTCTATCGACTAGCGGGAGGGTATCCACCGGGGAGCTGTTTTTT. Amino acid sequence: CASSLSTSGRVSTGELFF.

The V call is TRBV9, the J call TRBJ2-3, with 10 bases aligning to TRBD2. CDR3 size: 15 residues. V shed 3 bases, J shed 3 bases, and the junction held 4 bases outside the gene matches. The germline CDR1 and CDR2 sequences are SGDLS and YYNGEE. The CDR3 DNA reads TGTGCCAGCAGCGGAGCGGGGGGGTGGACAGATACGCAGTATTTT. Translating it yields CASSGAGGWTDTQYF.

V usage is TRBV4-2 and J usage is TRBJ2-4; D remains ambiguous. V lost 1 base, J lost 5 bases, and 9 bases lay in between. The CDR3 totals 14 residues. Per the germline V gene, CDR1 is LGHNA and CDR2 is YNFKEQ. This chain's CDR3 is CASSQGGGENIQYF. As DNA, the CDR3 is TGTGCCAGCAGCCAAGGAGGTGGGGAAAACATTCAGTACTTC.

The rearrangement joins TRBV10-3 to TRBJ2-7; D is unresolved. V gave up 2 bases and J gave up 4 bases, with 9 bases separating them. Germline CDR1 and CDR2: ENHRY and SYGVKD. The CDR3 extends over 13 amino acids. CDR3 sequence: CAISETDQYEQYF. The CDR3 DNA sequence: TGTGCCATCAGTGAGACAGACCAGTACGAGCAGTACTTC.

This chain links TRBV2 with TRBJ2-1; the match to TRBD2 covers 7 bases. V gave up 8 bases and J gave up 4 bases; unmatched junction bases: 8. The CDR3 contains 14 residues. The germline V gene has CDR1 SNHLY and CDR2 FYNNEI. Here the CDR3 DNA reads TGTGCCAGCGGAGGCGGGAGAGCATACAATGAGCAGTTCTTC. This encodes CASGGGRAYNEQFF.

The genes are TRBV6-4 and TRBJ2-3, with 11 bases lining up with TRBD2. Looked up from germline, CDR1 is MRHNA and CDR2 is SNTAGT. The CDR3 consists of 15 residues. With V trimmed by 3 bases and J by 2 bases, 1 base remained unmatched. The CDR3 protein is CASSDSGGATDTQYF. The CDR3 bases are TGTGCCAGCAGTGATAGCGGGGGGGCCACAGATACGCAGTATTTT.

This chain connects TRBV5-1 to TRBJ2-7; 8 nucleotides align to TRBD2. The CDR3 sequence is 15 residues long. CDR1 SGHRS and CDR2 YFSETQ come from the germline V gene. V lost 4 bases to trimming and J lost 4 bases; unmatched junction nucleotides: 10. The CDR3 spells CASSPGLGGDYEQYF. Here the CDR3 DNA reads TGCGCCAGCAGCCCGGGACTAGGAGGGGATTACGAGCAGTACTTC.

The chain links TRBV5-4 to TRBJ2-5; D gene uncertain. Trimming took 1 base from V and 1 from J, leaving 14 bases between them. This CDR3 is built from 16 residues. Germline V gene data show CDR1 as SGHNT and CDR2 as YYREEE (reference sequence). CDR3 sequence (DNA): TGTGCCAGCAGCTTGAGTGAATCCCTGGCCCAAGAGACCCAGTACTTC. This gives the protein CASSLSESLAQETQYF.

The gene calls are TRBV5-5 and TRBJ1-2, with a possible D match to TRBD1 (5 bases). Looked up from germline, CDR1 is SGHKS and CDR2 is YYEKEE (reference sequence). The V end was cut by 4 bases, the J end by 2 bases, with 12 bases between. The CDR3 contains 14 residues. CDR3 loop: CASSRGLGNYGYTF. The CDR3 DNA reads as TGTGCCAGCAGCAGGGGACTGGGAAACTATGGCTACACCTTC.

The rearrangement uses TRBV5-6 and TRBJ2-7, with D tentatively TRBD1 or TRBD2 (5 bases each). Germline CDR1 reads SGHDT; CDR2 reads YYEEEE. The CDR3 runs to 13 residues. Trimming shortened V by 3 bases and J by 3 bases, and 10 bases separated the two germline ends. CDR3 DNA: TGTGCCAGCAGCTATACAGGACTCTACGAGCAGTACTTC. It translates to CASSYTGLYEQYF.

The chain links TRBV19 to TRBJ1-1; a possible D gene is TRBD1 (6 bases). The CDR3 contains 13 residues. V lost 4 bases to trimming and J lost 3 bases, with 9 bases between them. CDR1 LNHDA and CDR2 SQIVND come from the germline V gene (reference sequence). This chain's CDR3 is CASSKQGYTEAFF. CDR3 sequence (DNA): TGTGCCAGTAGTAAACAGGGATACACTGAAGCTTTCTTT.

In its sample, this clone was seen a few times. The chain recombines TRBV7-3 with TRBJ1-2; TRBD1 agrees at 8 bases. This CDR3 has 13 amino acids. Germline lookup yields CDR1 SGHTA and CDR2 FQGTGA. V gave up 5 bases and J gave up 5 bases; unmatched junction bases: 4. This CDR3 reads CASSRGQGYGYTF. CDR3 coding DNA: TGTGCCAGCAGCCGCGGACAGGGTTATGGCTACACCTTC.

The V call is TRBV6-5, the J call TRBJ2-1; the match to TRBD2 covers 7 bases. Per the germline V gene, CDR1 is MNHEY and CDR2 is SVGAGI. Germline trimming cut 2 bases from V and 4 bases from J; bases unmatched to any gene: 8. The CDR3 has 16 residues. CDR3 amino acids: CASSYLLAAPYNEQFF. CDR3 in DNA: TGTGCCAGCAGTTACCTTCTAGCGGCACCTTACAATGAGCAGTTCTTC.

In its sample, this clone was seen once. V gene TRBV15 combines with J gene TRBJ1-2; possibly TRBD1 for D (5 bases). V was pared by 8 bases and J by 9 bases, with 16 bases between. Per germline, CDR1 LNHNV and CDR2 YYDKDF (reference sequence). This CDR3 contains 12 residues. CDR3 nucleotides: TGTGCCACCGGTGACAGCCTTTTCAGCTACACCTTC. Translating gives CATGDSLFSYTF.

The chain is built from TRBV4-2 and TRBJ1-3; no firm D call. In germline, CDR1 is LGHNA, CDR2 YNFKEQ. This CDR3 comprises 14 residues. V was cut by 3 bases and J by 2 bases, with 8 bases left in between. CDR3 region: CASSQEGTGNTIYF. For the CDR3, the DNA is TGTGCCAGCAGCCAGGAAGGAACTGGAAACACCATATATTTT.

The sample holds one count of this clone. This chain links TRBV19 with TRBJ1-1; D ambiguous. This CDR3 is built from 12 residues. Germline CDR1 reads LNHDA; CDR2 reads SQIVND (reference sequence). V was clipped by 5 bases and J by 1 base, with 5 bases between them. The CDR3 here is CASSSANTEAFF. In DNA, the CDR3 is TGTGCCAGTAGTTCAGCGAACACTGAAGCTTTCTTT.

This sequence joins TRBV28 and TRBJ2-7, with D unresolved. Trimming shortened V by 5 bases and J by 3 bases, and 14 bases separated the two germline ends. This CDR3 region has 14 residues. Germline V lookup: CDR1 MDHEN, CDR2 SYDVKM. CDR3 in DNA: TGTGCCAGCAGTCCCCCCGGACGGTACTACGAGCAGTACTTC. This encodes CASSPPGRYYEQYF.

The chain uses TRBV7-2 and TRBJ1-1; D is undetermined. CDR3 size: 14 residues. Deletions cut 1 base from V and 2 bases from J, with 8 bases between. Germline lookup yields CDR1 SGHTA and CDR2 FQGNSA. CDR3 nucleotides: TGTGCCAGCAGCTTAGATAAAGTCAACACTGAAGCTTTCTTT. It translates to CASSLDKVNTEAFF.

The chain combines TRBV7-9 with TRBJ2-7; D assignment may be TRBD1 or TRBD2 (5 bases each). Looked up from germline, CDR1 is SEHNR and CDR2 is FQNEAQ (reference sequence). CDR3 length: 13 residues. V was pared by 4 bases and J by 4 bases, with 11 bases between. The CDR3 nucleotides are TGTGCCAGCAGCTCTTCAGGGAGATACGAGCAGTACTTC. Protein sequence: CASSSSGRYEQYF.

The gene calls are TRBV4-1 and TRBJ2-1; possibly TRBD2 for D (6 bases). The CDR3 loop spans 12 amino acids. The V end lost 6 bases, the J end lost 6 bases, and 9 bases lay between the germline ends. Germline V gives CDR1 MGHRA, CDR2 YSYEKL. The CDR3 reads CASSQGGNEQFF. The CDR3, as DNA: TGCGCCAGCAGTCAGGGAGGCAATGAGCAGTTCTTC.